This T cell receptor beta chain was sequenced for a study of blood T cell repertoires in COVID-19. Study background: Acute-phase and convalescent COVID-19 samples originated in the United States, Italy and Spain. T cells, B-cell-depleted T cells, or PBMCs provided the cDNA or gDNA that served as material.

V dropped 5 bases and J dropped 3 bases, with 14 bases sitting between them. Germline CDR1 is MNHEY and CDR2 is SMNVEV (reference sequence). This CDR3 contains 15 residues. Original methodology: Counts of nucleated cells, estimated from reference gene primer amplification, were obtained. Produced via immunoSEQ multiplex PCR; TCRdb's table is partial and in-frame only. D and trimming were read from the DNA, whereas the V and J calls and clone size are those reported in that table. The sample contains 350,000 to 550,000 clones, around 89% of which appear only once. The chain is built from TRBV27 and TRBJ1-3; D remains ambiguous. Sequenced material: peripheral blood. This clonotype was obtained from a woman aged 25 to 45 with acute or convalescent COVID-19. Here the CDR3 DNA reads TGTGCCAGCAGTCCCGTGGGAGGTATTGGAAACACCATATATTTT. This codes for CASSPVGGIGNTIYF.